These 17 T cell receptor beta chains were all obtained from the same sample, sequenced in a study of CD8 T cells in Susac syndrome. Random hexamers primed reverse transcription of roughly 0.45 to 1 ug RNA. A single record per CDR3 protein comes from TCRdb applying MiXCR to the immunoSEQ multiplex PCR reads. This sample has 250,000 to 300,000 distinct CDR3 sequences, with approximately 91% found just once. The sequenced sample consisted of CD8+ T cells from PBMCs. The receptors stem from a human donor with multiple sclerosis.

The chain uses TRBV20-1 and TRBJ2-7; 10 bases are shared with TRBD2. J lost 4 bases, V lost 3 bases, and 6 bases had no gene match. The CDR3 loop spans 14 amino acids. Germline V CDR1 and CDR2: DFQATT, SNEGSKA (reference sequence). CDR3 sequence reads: CSASFGTSAYEQYF. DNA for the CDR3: TGCAGTGCTAGTTTTGGGACTAGCGCATACGAGCAGTACTTC.

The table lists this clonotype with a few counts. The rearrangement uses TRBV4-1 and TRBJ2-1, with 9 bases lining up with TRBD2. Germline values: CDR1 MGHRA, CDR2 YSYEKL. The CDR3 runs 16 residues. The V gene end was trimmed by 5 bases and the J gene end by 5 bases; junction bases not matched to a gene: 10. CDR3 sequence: CASSETLAGGDNEQFF. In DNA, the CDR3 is TGCGCCAGCAGCGAGACGCTGGCGGGGGGGGACAATGAGCAGTTCTTC.

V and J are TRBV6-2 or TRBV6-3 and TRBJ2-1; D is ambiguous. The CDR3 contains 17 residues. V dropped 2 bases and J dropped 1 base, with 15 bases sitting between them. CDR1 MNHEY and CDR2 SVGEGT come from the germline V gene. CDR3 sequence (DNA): TGTGCCAGCAGTTACCCTTCCGACACCCCTTCCTACAATGAGCAGTTCTTC. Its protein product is CASSYPSDTPSYNEQFF.

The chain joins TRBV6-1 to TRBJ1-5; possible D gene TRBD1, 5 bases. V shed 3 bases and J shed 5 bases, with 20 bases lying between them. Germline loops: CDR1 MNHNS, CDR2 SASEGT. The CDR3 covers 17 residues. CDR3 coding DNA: TGTGCCAGCAGTGACGAACCCGGGGGGGACCAAGATCAGCCCCAGCATTTT. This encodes CASSDEPGGDQDQPQHF.

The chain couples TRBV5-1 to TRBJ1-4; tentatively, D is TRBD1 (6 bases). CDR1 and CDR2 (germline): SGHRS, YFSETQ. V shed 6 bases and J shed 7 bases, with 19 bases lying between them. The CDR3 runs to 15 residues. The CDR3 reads CASMLTGGAGEKLFF. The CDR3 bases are TGCGCCAGCATGCTTACGGGGGGCGCGGGTGAAAAACTGTTTTTT.

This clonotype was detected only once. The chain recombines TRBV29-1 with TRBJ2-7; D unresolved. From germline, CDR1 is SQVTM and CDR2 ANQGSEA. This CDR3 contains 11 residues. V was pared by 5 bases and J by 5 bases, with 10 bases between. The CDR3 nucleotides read TGCAGCGTTCCCGGTGGGCACGAGCAGTACTTC. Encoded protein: CSVPGGHEQYF.

This chain's CDR3 is CASSYGPSEQFF. The CDR3 DNA follows: TGTGCCAGCAGTTACGGGCCGAGCGAGCAGTTCTTC. The chain has TRBV6-2 or TRBV6-3 and TRBJ2-1, with D unresolved. This CDR3 region has 12 residues. Germline V gene lookup returns CDR1 MNHEY and CDR2 SVGEGT. V was cut by 2 bases and J by 10 bases, with 9 bases left in between.

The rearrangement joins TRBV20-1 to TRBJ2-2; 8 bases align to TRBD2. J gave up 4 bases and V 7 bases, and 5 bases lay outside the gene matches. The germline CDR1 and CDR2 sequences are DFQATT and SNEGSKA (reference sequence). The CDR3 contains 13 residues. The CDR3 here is CSVKAGGTGELFF. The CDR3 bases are TGCAGTGTTAAGGCGGGGGGCACCGGGGAGCTGTTTTTT.

The CDR3 DNA reads TGCAGCGGCACGACAGGGCTTCACAGTGGCTACACCTTC. Its translation is CSGTTGLHSGYTF. This chain connects TRBV29-1 to TRBJ1-2; 7 bases align to TRBD1. This CDR3 spans 13 amino acids. CDR1 is SQVTM and CDR2 is ANQGSEA in the germline V gene. With V trimmed by 7 bases and J by 7 bases, 12 bases remained unmatched.

CDR3 sequence: CATSDIRTSGYNEQFF. In DNA, the CDR3 is TGTGCCACCAGTGATATCAGGACTAGCGGCTACAATGAGCAGTTCTTC. The chain combines TRBV24-1 with TRBJ2-1; TRBD2 aligns across 10 bases. V gave up 3 bases and J gave up 3 bases; unmatched junction bases: 4. Germline values: CDR1 KGHDR, CDR2 SFDVKD. There are 16 residues in the CDR3.

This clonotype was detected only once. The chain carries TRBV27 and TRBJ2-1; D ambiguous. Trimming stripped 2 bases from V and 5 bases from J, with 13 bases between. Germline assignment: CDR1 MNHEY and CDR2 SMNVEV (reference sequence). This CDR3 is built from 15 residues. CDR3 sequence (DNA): TGTGCCAGCAGTTTAGGACCCGGCAGGCACAATGAGCAGTTCTTC. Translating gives CASSLGPGRHNEQFF.

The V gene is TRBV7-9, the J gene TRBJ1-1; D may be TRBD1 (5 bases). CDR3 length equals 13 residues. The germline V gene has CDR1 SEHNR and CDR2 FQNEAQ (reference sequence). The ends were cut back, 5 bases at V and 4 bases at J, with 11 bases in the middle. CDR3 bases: TGTGCCAGCAGCCCGGGACCTGTCACTGAAGCTTTCTTT. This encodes CASSPGPVTEAFF.

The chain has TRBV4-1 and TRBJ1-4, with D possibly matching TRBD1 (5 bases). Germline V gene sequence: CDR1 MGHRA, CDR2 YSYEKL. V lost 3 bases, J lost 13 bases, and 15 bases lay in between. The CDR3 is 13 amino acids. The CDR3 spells CASSQGGREGLFF. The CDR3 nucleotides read TGCGCCAGCAGCCAGGGGGGTAGGGAAGGACTGTTTTTT.

CDR3 loop: CASSWAAVAEQFF. The CDR3 region has the DNA TGTGCCAGCAGCTGGGCCGCGGTAGCGGAGCAGTTCTTC. The chain is built from TRBV5-6 and TRBJ2-1; D is possibly TRBD2 (5 bases). CDR3 length: 13 residues. V gave up 3 bases and J gave up 10 bases, with 14 bases separating them. Germline CDR1 and CDR2: SGHDT and YYEEEE.

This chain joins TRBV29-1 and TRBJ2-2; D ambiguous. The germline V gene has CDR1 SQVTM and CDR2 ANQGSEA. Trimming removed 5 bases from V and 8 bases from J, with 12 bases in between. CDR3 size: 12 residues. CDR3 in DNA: TGCAGCGTTCCCGACTCGTTTGGGGAGCTGTTTTTT. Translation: CSVPDSFGELFF.

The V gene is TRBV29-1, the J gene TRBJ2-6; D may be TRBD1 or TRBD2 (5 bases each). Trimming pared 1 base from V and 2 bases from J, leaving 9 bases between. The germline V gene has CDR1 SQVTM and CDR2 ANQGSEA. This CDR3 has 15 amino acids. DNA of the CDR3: TGCAGCGTTGAAGTCTGGGGGACTGGGGCCAACGTCCTGACTTTC. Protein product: CSVEVWGTGANVLTF.

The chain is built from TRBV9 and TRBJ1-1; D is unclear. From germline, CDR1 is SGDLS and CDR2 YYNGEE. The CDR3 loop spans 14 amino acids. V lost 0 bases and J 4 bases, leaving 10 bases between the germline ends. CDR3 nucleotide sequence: TGTGCCAGCAGCGTAGGACGGTCCGGCACTGAAGCTTTCTTT. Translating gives CASSVGRSGTEAFF.